Only a few counts were recorded for the clone carrying this T cell receptor (beta chain). This entry comes from a study of blood T cell repertoires in COVID-19. Assay used: immunoSEQ multiplex PCR; TCRdb lists only in-frame clones, some missing. The sample has about 130,000 clones, about 75% seen once; the top ten hold roughly 20%. V lost 0 bases, J lost 1 base, and 7 bases lay in between. The length of the CDR3 is 14 residues. Germline CDR1 is MNHNS and CDR2 is SASEGT. This clonotype was sampled from a man aged 80 or over with acute or convalescent COVID-19. The sequenced material came from peripheral blood. This sequence joins TRBV6-1 and TRBJ2-7, with a weak D call TRBD1 (5 bases). As DNA, the CDR3 is TGTGCCAGCAGTGAAGCGGGGCAGTCCTACGAGCAGTACTTC. Translation gives CASSEAGQSYEQYF.